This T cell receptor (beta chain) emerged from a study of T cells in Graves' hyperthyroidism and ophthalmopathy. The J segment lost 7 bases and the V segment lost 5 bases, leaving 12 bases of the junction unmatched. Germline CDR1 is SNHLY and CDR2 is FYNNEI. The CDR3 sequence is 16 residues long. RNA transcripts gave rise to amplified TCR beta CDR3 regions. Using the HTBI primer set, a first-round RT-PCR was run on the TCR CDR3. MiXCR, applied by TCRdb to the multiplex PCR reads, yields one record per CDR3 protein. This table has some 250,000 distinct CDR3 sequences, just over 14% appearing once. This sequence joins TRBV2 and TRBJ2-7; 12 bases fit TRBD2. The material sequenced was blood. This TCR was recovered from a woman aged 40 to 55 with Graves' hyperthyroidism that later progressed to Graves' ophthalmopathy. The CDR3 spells CASSPLSTSGSGEQYF. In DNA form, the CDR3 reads TGTGCCAGCAGTCCACTTTCGACTAGCGGGAGTGGGGAGCAGTACTTC.